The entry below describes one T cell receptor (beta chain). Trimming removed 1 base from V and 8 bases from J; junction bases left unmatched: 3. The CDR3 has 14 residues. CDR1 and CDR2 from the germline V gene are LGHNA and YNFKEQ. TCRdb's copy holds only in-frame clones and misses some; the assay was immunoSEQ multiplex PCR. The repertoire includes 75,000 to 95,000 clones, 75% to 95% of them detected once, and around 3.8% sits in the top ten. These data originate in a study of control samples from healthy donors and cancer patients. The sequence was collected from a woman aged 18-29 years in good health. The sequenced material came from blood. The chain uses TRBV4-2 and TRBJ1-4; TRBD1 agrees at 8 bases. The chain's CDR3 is CASSQGQGQEKLFF. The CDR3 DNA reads TGTGCCAGCAGCCAAGGACAGGGGCAGGAAAAACTGTTTTTT.